Sequencing of this TCR beta chain was carried out in a study of technical replicates of blood from a few donors. Trimming left V 4 bases short and J 2 bases short, with 3 bases between. This CDR3 spans 11 amino acids. Per germline, CDR1 SEHNR and CDR2 FQNEAQ (reference sequence). Assay used: immunoSEQ multiplex PCR; TCRdb lists only in-frame clones, some missing. The top ten clones hold about 0.36% of a sample with some 77,000 clones, about 92% of them seen once. The specimen sequenced was T cells isolated from PBMCs. This chain joins TRBV7-9 and TRBJ2-7; no reliable D call. The clonotype was recovered from a human donor in good health. The CDR3 coding sequence is TGTGCCAGCAGCTACACCTACGAGCAGTACTTC. This codes for CASSYTYEQYF.